This entry lists 24 T cell receptor beta chains sequenced from one sample in a study of somatic mutations in cytotoxic T cells in rheumatoid arthritis. Sequencing was performed with immunoSEQ multiplex PCR; in TCRdb, only in-frame clones are kept and a portion is missing. Among under 25,000 clones listed, 85% were seen once. Sequenced input: CD8+ T cells sorted from blood. The origin of the receptors is a woman in her 40s with rheumatoid arthritis.

This clone was seen just once. Additional DNA sequences in this sample encode the identical CDR3. The rearrangement joins TRBV6-6 to TRBJ2-1; D is possibly TRBD2 (5 bases). V gave up 5 bases and J gave up 5 bases, with 13 bases separating them. The length of the CDR3 is 14 residues. Germline lookup yields CDR1 MNHNY and CDR2 SVGAGI (reference sequence). The CDR3 DNA reads as TGTGCCAGCAGTCCTAGGCCTAGCCACAATGAGCAGTTCTTC. This translates into CASSPRPSHNEQFF.

The chain carries TRBV10-2 and TRBJ2-3; 10 bases match TRBD2. Germline values: CDR1 WSHSY, CDR2 SAAADI. This CDR3 region has 15 residues. J gave up 5 bases and V 4 bases, and 6 bases lay outside the gene matches. The CDR3 DNA reads as TGCGCCAGCAGTGCCGGGACTAGCGCGCGAGATACGCAGTATTTT. Translation gives CASSAGTSARDTQYF.

The genes are TRBV5-5 and TRBJ1-1, with a weak D call TRBD1 (6 bases). Germline CDR1 SGHKS, CDR2 YYEKEE (reference sequence). V was clipped by 2 bases and J by 4 bases, with 18 bases between them. This CDR3 has 16 residues. CDR3 loop: CASSLLPGGGGTEAFF. CDR3 sequence (DNA): TGTGCCAGCAGCTTACTTCCGGGGGGCGGAGGCACTGAAGCTTTCTTT.

DNA of the CDR3: TGTGCCAGCTTAGAGGGAGAGACCCAGTACTTC. It specifies CASLEGETQYF. The genes are TRBV6-5 and TRBJ2-5; perhaps TRBD2 as D (5 bases). The CDR3 length is 11 residues. The ends were cut back, 8 bases at V and 4 bases at J, with 8 bases in the middle. Germline V CDR1 and CDR2: MNHEY, SVGAGI.

The rearrangement uses TRBV19 and TRBJ2-1; TRBD2 aligns across 8 bases. The CDR3 runs to 14 residues. Germline V gene sequence: CDR1 LNHDA, CDR2 SQIVND (reference sequence). Germline trimming cut 6 bases from V and 4 bases from J; bases unmatched to any gene: 5. The CDR3 spells CASSILAGYNEQFF. Written as DNA, the CDR3 is TGTGCCAGTAGCATATTAGCGGGATACAATGAGCAGTTCTTC.

V usage is TRBV9 and J usage is TRBJ2-2; 8 nucleotides align to TRBD1. The CDR3 has 16 residues. The junction had 11 bases not matched to a gene; V was cut back by 4 bases and J by 6 bases. Looked up from germline, CDR1 is SGDLS and CDR2 is YYNGEE. CDR3 nucleotide sequence: TGTGCCAGCAGCACCAACCGACAGGGGAATTCCGGGGAGCTGTTTTTT. Translating gives CASSTNRQGNSGELFF.

This clone was detected a few times. This chain uses TRBV30 with TRBJ1-1; D is unclear. The V gene lost 0 bases and the J gene lost 5 bases, with 13 bases spanning the gap. The CDR3 totals 14 residues. From germline, CDR1 is GTSNPN and CDR2 SVGIG (reference sequence). CDR3 in amino acids: CAWSVILGRTEAFF. As DNA, the CDR3 is TGTGCCTGGAGTGTGATTCTGGGGAGGACTGAAGCTTTCTTT. Drawing the rest from reference TRBV30 and TRBJ1-1, the complete variable domain is SQTIHQWPATLVQPVGSPLSLECTVEGTSNPNLYWYRQAAGRGLQLLFYSVGIGQISSEVPQNLSASRPQDRQFILSSKKLLLSDSGFYLCAWSVILGRTEAFFGQGTRLTVV.

V gene TRBV7-6 combines with J gene TRBJ2-7, with D hard to call. Germline lookup yields CDR1 SGHVS and CDR2 FNYEAQ. The CDR3 is 16 amino acids. Trimming took off 5 bases at V and 2 bases at J, with 19 bases between the two ends. The CDR3 DNA is TGTGCCAGCAGCCCGACTGTTGGTGACGGAGCCTACGAGCAGTACTTC. Protein product: CASSPTVGDGAYEQYF.

The V call is TRBV9, the J call TRBJ2-3; TRBD2 might be the D (6 bases). Trimming shortened V by 0 bases and J by 8 bases, and 19 bases separated the two germline ends. Per the germline V gene, CDR1 is SGDLS and CDR2 is YYNGEE. CDR3 length equals 16 residues. The CDR3 DNA is TGTGCCAGCAGCGTAGGTTTTAGCCCAAACGGGGGTACGCAGTATTTT. The encoded protein is CASSVGFSPNGGTQYF.

The rearrangement uses TRBV5-1 and TRBJ1-5, with 12 bases fitting TRBD1. The trim removed 4 bases at V and 1 base at J, leaving 6 bases unmatched. Looked up from germline, CDR1 is SGHRS and CDR2 is YFSETQ. The CDR3 is 17 residues long. Here the CDR3 DNA reads TGCGCCAGCAGCCCAGGGACAGGGGGCGTAAGCAATCAGCCCCAGCATTTT. Its protein product is CASSPGTGGVSNQPQHF.

V gene TRBV27 combines with J gene TRBJ2-7, with TRBD2 identical over 8 bases. The V segment lost 0 bases and the J segment 4 bases; nucleotides outside the gene matches: 5. This CDR3 has 15 residues. Germline assignment: CDR1 MNHEY and CDR2 SMNVEV (reference sequence). CDR3 sequence: CASSLSIGGGYEQYF. The CDR3 DNA reads TGTGCCAGCAGTTTATCTATCGGGGGGGGTTACGAGCAGTACTTC.

The chain combines TRBV4-1 with TRBJ2-7; TRBD2 might be the D (6 bases). Germline V gene lookup returns CDR1 MGHRA and CDR2 YSYEKL. CDR3 size: 17 residues. V dropped 1 base and J dropped 0 bases, with 16 bases sitting between them. The DNA for the CDR3 is TGCGCCAGCAGCCAAGGTATAGGGCGGGATCTCTCCTACGAGCAGTACTTC. It codes for CASSQGIGRDLSYEQYF.

The V call is TRBV7-6, the J call TRBJ2-2, with 10 bases identical to TRBD2. V was clipped by 6 bases and J by 7 bases; unmatched bases: 2. The CDR3 runs to 13 residues. In germline, CDR1 is SGHVS, CDR2 FNYEAQ. CDR3: CASSPSGGGELFF. The CDR3 DNA is TGTGCCAGCAGTCCTAGCGGGGGCGGGGAGCTGTTTTTT.

The chain employs TRBV28 and TRBJ1-6; D not certain. Trimming left V 6 bases short and J 10 bases short, with 10 bases between. Germline assignment: CDR1 MDHEN and CDR2 SYDVKM. The CDR3 is 12 residues long. DNA of the CDR3: TGTGCCAGCAGCAACTGGGAGTCACCCCTCCACTTT. This translates into CASSNWESPLHF.

The chain links TRBV7-9 to TRBJ2-7; the D gene is possibly TRBD2 (6 bases). V dropped 5 bases and J dropped 2 bases, with 10 bases sitting between them. Germline V gene sequence: CDR1 SEHNR, CDR2 FQNEAQ (reference sequence). The CDR3 length is 13 residues. CDR3 protein: CASSPDYTYEQYF. The CDR3 DNA is TGTGCCAGCAGCCCGGACTACACCTACGAGCAGTACTTC.

This chain connects TRBV5-1 to TRBJ1-5; possible D gene TRBD1, 6 bases. The CDR3 length is 17 residues. The V gene's germline CDR1 is SGHRS and CDR2 YFSETQ. The ends were cut back, 0 bases at V and 2 bases at J, with 15 bases in the middle. The CDR3 here is CASSLGAGEYGNQPQHF. The CDR3 DNA follows: TGCGCCAGCAGCTTGGGGGCAGGGGAATATGGCAATCAGCCCCAGCATTTT. Full variable domain (remainder filled in from reference TRBV5-1 and TRBJ1-5): KAGVTQTPRYLIKTRGQQVTLSCSPISGHRSVSWYQQTPGQGLQFLFEYFSETQRNKGNFPGRFSGRQFSNSRSEMNVSTLELGDSALYLCASSLGAGEYGNQPQHFGDGTRLSIL.

J is TRBJ2-2 and V is TRBV7-6, with TRBD2 matching 14 bases. The CDR3 sequence is 19 residues long. With V trimmed by 5 bases and J by 8 bases, 16 bases remained unmatched. Germline CDR1 and CDR2: SGHVS and FNYEAQ. CDR3 sequence (DNA): TGTGCCAGCAGCCCTAGGGTACCGGGACTAGCGGGAGAGCCTGGGGAGCTGTTTTTT. It codes for CASSPRVPGLAGEPGELFF.

This chain connects TRBV4-2 to TRBJ2-1; 10 nucleotides match TRBD2. Per germline, CDR1 LGHNA and CDR2 YNFKEQ. Trimming took 6 bases from V and 6 from J; bases not matched to a gene: 14. The CDR3 runs to 17 residues. CDR3 DNA sequence: TGTGCCAGCAGTCCAAGGACTAGCGGAGATACGGGCAATGAGCAGTTCTTC. This codes for CASSPRTSGDTGNEQFF.

This chain connects TRBV5-1 to TRBJ2-2; tentatively, D is TRBD1 (6 bases). Trimming cost V 3 bases and J 2 bases, with 17 bases left between them. The CDR3 contains 17 residues. CDR1 is SGHRS and CDR2 is YFSETQ in the germline V gene. The CDR3: CASSSSAGTRNTGELFF. CDR3 DNA: TGCGCCAGCAGCTCTTCCGCCGGGACACGTAACACCGGGGAGCTGTTTTTT.

The chain uses TRBV6-5 and TRBJ2-1; D possibly corresponds to TRBD2 (5 bases). CDR3 length: 13 residues. Germline V gene lookup returns CDR1 MNHEY and CDR2 SVGAGI. The V end lost 6 bases, the J end lost 6 bases, and 12 bases lay between the germline ends. The CDR3 loop reads CASRDWTGNEQFF. The CDR3 nucleotides read TGTGCCAGCAGAGATTGGACTGGCAATGAGCAGTTCTTC.

This rearrangement joins TRBV5-8 to TRBJ1-1; D gene unclear. The V end was cut by 1 base, the J end by 1 base, with 8 bases between. Per the germline V gene, CDR1 is SGHTS and CDR2 is YDEGEE. The CDR3 is 14 amino acids. CDR3 in DNA: TGTGCCAGCAGCTTGACACCATCGAACACTGAAGCTTTCTTT. This gives the protein CASSLTPSNTEAFF.

The rearrangement joins TRBV2 to TRBJ2-2; 9 bases are a match to TRBD1. The V segment lost 8 bases and the J segment 6 bases; nucleotides outside the gene matches: 7. CDR1 is SNHLY and CDR2 is FYNNEI in the germline V gene. The CDR3 contains 14 residues. Written as DNA, the CDR3 is TGTGCCAGCGAAGGGACAGGGACGGCCGGGGAGCTGTTTTTT. It translates to CASEGTGTAGELFF. The whole variable domain, filled in from reference TRBV2 and TRBJ2-2, reads EPEVTQTPSHQVTQMGQEVILRCVPISNHLYFYWYRQILGQKVEFLVSFYNNEISEKSEIFDDQFSVERPDGSNFTLKIRSTKLEDSAMYFCASEGTGTAGELFFGEGSRLTVL.

The gene calls are TRBV7-3 and TRBJ2-2; a possible D gene is TRBD2 (7 bases). CDR1 SGHTA and CDR2 FQGTGA come from the germline V gene. The CDR3 extends over 18 amino acids. Between the trimmed V and J ends, which lost 1 base and 2 bases, there was a span of 17 bases. The CDR3 coding sequence is TGTGCCAGCAGCTTAAACACTTTCGGCGGGGGCAACACCGGGGAGCTGTTTTTT. This encodes CASSLNTFGGGNTGELFF.

The rearrangement links TRBV30 to TRBJ2-1; weak D call: TRBD2 (5 bases). Germline V lookup: CDR1 GTSNPN, CDR2 SVGIG (reference sequence). Between the trimmed V and J ends, which lost 0 bases and 9 bases, there was a span of 21 bases. The CDR3 spans 16 residues. The CDR3 loop is CAWSVLVGPRGGEQFF. The CDR3 DNA follows: TGTGCCTGGAGTGTACTGGTCGGTCCTCGGGGTGGTGAGCAGTTCTTC.